The entry that follows covers one T cell receptor (beta chain) sequence. The target antigen is unknown. TCRdb independently ran MiXCR on the 5' RACE reads; one entry per CDR3 protein. The sample includes 300,000 to 400,000 distinct CDR3 sequences, about a fifth of them seen just once. CDR1 is ENHRY and CDR2 is SYGVKD in the germline V gene. Trimming cost V 7 bases and J 0 bases, with 11 bases left between them. The CDR3 spans 14 residues. The data are from a study of CD8 T cells in ankylosing spondylitis. Study-wide results and caveats: Significantly higher representation of disease-linked clones was reported for matched ankylosing spondylitis synovial fluid. A subset of motif variants has previously been described in the synovial fluid and blood of reactive arthritis. Typical of ankylosing spondylitis blood, it appeared, was a TCR beta motif of roughly eight highly homologous variants.

The TCR sequence derives from a male donor with ankylosing spondylitis. The sequencing input was blood, either unsorted or a sorted T cell fraction (not recorded which). This chain links TRBV10-3 with TRBJ2-3; D gene uncertain. The CDR3 reads CAIKEGSSTDTQYF. The CDR3 DNA reads TGTGCCATCAAAGAAGGCAGTAGCACAGATACGCAGTATTTT.